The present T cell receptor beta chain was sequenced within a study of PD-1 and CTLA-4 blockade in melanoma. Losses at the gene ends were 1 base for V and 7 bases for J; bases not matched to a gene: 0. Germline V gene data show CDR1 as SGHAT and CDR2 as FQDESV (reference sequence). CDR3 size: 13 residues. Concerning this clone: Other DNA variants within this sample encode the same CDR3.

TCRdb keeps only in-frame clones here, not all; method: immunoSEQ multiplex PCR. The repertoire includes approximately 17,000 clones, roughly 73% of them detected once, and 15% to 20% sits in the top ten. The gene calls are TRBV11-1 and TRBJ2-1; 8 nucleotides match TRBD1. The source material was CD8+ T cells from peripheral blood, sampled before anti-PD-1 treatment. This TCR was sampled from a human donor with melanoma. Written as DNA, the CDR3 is TGTGCCAGCAGCTTAGGACAGGGGAATGAGCAGTTCTTC. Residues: CASSLGQGNEQFF.